The 32 T cell receptor beta chains presented below share a single source sample, sequenced in a study of tumor-infiltrating lymphocytes in primary liver carcinoma. Constant-region priming of about 500 ng total RNA yielded TCR beta cDNA. It was through three nested multiplex PCR rounds of slightly modified ARM-PCR that TCR beta libraries arose. Investigators reported that the first two PCR rounds, at 10 to 11 cycles each, used TRBV1-TRBV30 forward primers with a C-beta reverse primer. TCRdb called the multiplex PCR reads again in MiXCR, with one record for every CDR3 protein. The sample lists 300,000 to 400,000 distinct CDR3 sequences; around 60% were seen once. Researchers drew blood RNA from unsorted whole blood and extracted germline DNA as well. The sequencing sample was made of peripheral blood. These TCRs come from a man between 40 and 49 years old with primary liver carcinoma and hepatitis B virus infection.

This clonotype has more than one count but fewer than ten. The chain has TRBV5-5 and TRBJ1-2; D may be TRBD1 (5 bases). V shed 0 bases and J shed 3 bases, with 9 bases lying between them. Germline V lookup: CDR1 SGHKS, CDR2 YYEKEE (reference sequence). This CDR3 spans 14 amino acids. CDR3 coding DNA: TGTGCCAGCAGCTTGGTACCGGGGGACTATGGCTACACCTTC. Translation: CASSLVPGDYGYTF. The full variable domain, completed using reference TRBV5-5 and TRBJ1-2, is DAGVTQSPTHLIKTRGQQVTLRCSPISGHKSVSWYQQVLGQGPQFIFQYYEKEERGRGNFPDRFSARQFPNYSSELNVNALLLGDSALYLCASSLVPGDYGYTFGSGTRLTVV.

On this clonotype: One end of the junction is discordant with germline, which a read error may explain. The chain employs TRBV11-2 and TRBJ2-7; 9 positions agree with TRBD2. Per the germline V gene, CDR1 is SGHAT and CDR2 is FQNNGV. This CDR3 has 16 residues. Here the CDR3 reads CASNLNSAGGAYEQYF. The CDR3 DNA sequence: TGTGCCAGCAACTTAAACTCAGCGGGAGGAGCCTACGAGCAGTACTTC.

This clonotype was observed at least ten times. The CDR3 is CASSLEGQETQYF. CDR3 DNA sequence: TGTGCCAGCAGCTTAGAAGGCCAAGAGACCCAGTACTTC. The chain carries TRBV11-2 and TRBJ2-5, with D hard to call. CDR3 length equals 13 residues. Germline CDR1 and CDR2: SGHAT and FQNNGV. V was shortened by 0 bases and J by 1 base, with 3 bases between the two germline ends.

This sequence joins TRBV11-3 and TRBJ2-7; D remains unclear. V lost 4 bases to trimming and J lost 11 bases, with 12 bases between them. The CDR3 runs to 11 residues. Germline V gene sequence: CDR1 SGHNT, CDR2 YENEEA. The CDR3 protein is CASSSADTKYF. The CDR3 DNA reads as TGTGCCAGCAGCTCAGCAGATACGAAGTACTTC.

This clonotype was observed once. Since a much larger clone is just one base distant, this may be a read error. The CDR3 loop reads CASNSGNSRWQFF. The CDR3 DNA reads TGTGCCAGCAATTCGGGCAACAGCCGATGGCAGTTCTTC. This rearrangement joins TRBV6-5 to TRBJ2-1; D is ambiguous. The V gene lost 7 bases and the J gene lost 12 bases, with 19 bases spanning the gap. Germline values: CDR1 MNHEY, CDR2 SVGAGI. The CDR3 has 13 residues.

A word on this clonotype: This may arise from a read error, as a much more abundant clone is one base away. This rearrangement joins TRBV6-2 or TRBV6-3 to TRBJ2-7; no definite D call. The CDR3 totals 13 residues. Trimming pared 4 bases from V and 2 bases from J, leaving 9 bases between. CDR1 MNHEY and CDR2 SVGEGT come from the germline V gene. This CDR3 is CASSFGNPYEQYF. The CDR3 DNA reads TGTGCCAGCAGTTTTGGGAACCCCTACGAGCAGTACTTC.

This clonotype appeared many times. The chain employs TRBV6-1 and TRBJ2-3, with D possibly being TRBD1 or TRBD2 (5 bases each). Trimming cost V 6 bases and J 9 bases, with 25 bases left between them. The CDR3 has 16 amino acids. In germline, CDR1 is MNHNS, CDR2 SASEGT. The CDR3 loop is CASRAGWWAEDDTQYF. The CDR3 bases are TGTGCCAGCAGGGCAGGGTGGTGGGCGGAGGACGACACGCAGTATTTT.

This clonotype was seen more than once but under ten times. The gene calls are TRBV7-9 and TRBJ1-2; 8 bases agree with TRBD1. CDR1 SEHNR and CDR2 FQNEAQ come from the germline V gene (reference sequence). J lost 4 bases, V lost 5 bases, and 9 bases had no gene match. There are 15 residues in the CDR3. In nucleotides, the CDR3 is TGTGCCAGCAGCCCTGGGACAGGACAGATCTATGGCTACACCTTC. Encoded protein: CASSPGTGQIYGYTF.

About this clonotype itself: This clone may be a read error of a much larger clone one base away. The chain carries TRBV6-1 and TRBJ2-3; D is undetermined. The germline gives CDR1 MNHNS, CDR2 SASEGT. The CDR3 sequence is 14 residues long. This chain's CDR3 is CVSSATHTADTQYF. CDR3 nucleotide sequence: TGTGTCAGCAGTGCTACGCATACAGCAGATACGCAGTATTTT.

As regards this clonotype: A read error may produce the germline difference seen at one junction end. This chain joins TRBV4-3 and TRBJ1-2, with D possibly being TRBD1 (6 bases). The germline CDR1 and CDR2 sequences are LGHNA and YSLEER. There are 15 residues in the CDR3. The chain's CDR3 is CGSSQETWGTSGYAF. In DNA, the CDR3 is TGCGGCAGCAGCCAAGAAACCTGGGGGACAAGTGGCTACGCCTTC.

With respect to this clonotype: This may stem from a read error, because a much larger clone lies one nucleotide away. The chain links TRBV6-6 to TRBJ2-3, with 10 bases aligning to TRBD2. Trimming at V came to 6 bases and at J to 4 bases, leaving 7 bases not matched to a gene. The CDR3 runs 15 residues. Germline V CDR1 and CDR2: MNHNY, SVGAGI (reference sequence). This CDR3 is CASRRSGGEADTQYF. As DNA, the CDR3 is TGTGCCAGCAGACGAAGCGGGGGGGAGGCAGATACGCAGTATTTT.

The chain is built from TRBV6-6 and TRBJ1-6; D call uncertain. Looked up from germline, CDR1 is MNHNY and CDR2 is SVGAGI (reference sequence). The CDR3 extends over 16 amino acids. V shed 2 bases and J shed 1 base, with 9 bases lying between them. The CDR3 bases are TGTGCCAGCAGTTACCTGCAGCCTTCCTATAATTCACCCCTCCACTTT. This gives the protein CASSYLQPSYNSPLHF.

The J gene is TRBJ2-1, the V gene TRBV4-1; the D gene is possibly TRBD1 (6 bases). Trimming stripped 0 bases from V and 6 bases from J, with 12 bases between. The germline V gene has CDR1 MGHRA and CDR2 YSYEKL. The CDR3 extends over 15 amino acids. This CDR3 is CASSQEGARVNEQFF. As DNA, the CDR3 is TGCGCCAGCAGCCAAGAGGGGGCGCGGGTCAATGAGCAGTTCTTC.

This clonotype occurred many times. The CDR3 loop reads CSVATSGRMGSTDTQYF. The CDR3 bases are TGCAGCGTCGCGACTAGCGGGAGAATGGGTAGCACAGATACGCAGTATTTT. The V gene is TRBV29-1, the J gene TRBJ2-3; 12 positions match TRBD2. Germline assignment: CDR1 SQVTM and CDR2 ANQGSEA. This CDR3 is 17 amino acids long. V shed 6 bases and J 0 bases; nucleotides not matched to a gene: 10.

By proportion, this clonotype is medium-sized. The rearrangement uses TRBV11-2 and TRBJ2-1; no definite D call. This CDR3 is built from 13 residues. The germline V gene encodes CDR1 SGHAT and CDR2 FQNNGV. V gave up 5 bases and J gave up 5 bases, with 10 bases separating them. As DNA, the CDR3 is TGTGCCAGCAGCGGTGACAAAGACAATGAGCAGTTCTTC. Residues: CASSGDKDNEQFF.

In the case of this clonotype: One end of the junction fails to match germline, which may point to a read error. The chain couples TRBV12-3 or TRBV12-4 to TRBJ2-5; TRBD2 aligns across 8 bases. This CDR3 spans 17 amino acids. CDR3 in amino acids: CASSLRGLVGVGETQYF. The CDR3 DNA sequence: TGTGCCAGTAGTTTGAGGGGACTAGTGGGAGTAGGGGAGACCCAGTACTTC.

The sample holds a few counts of this clonotype. The junction and the germline gene differ at one end; a read error may be behind it. This chain joins TRBV10-3 and TRBJ1-4; TRBD1 matches at 8 bases. The CDR3 has 13 amino acids. CDR1 ENHRY and CDR2 SYGVKD come from the germline V gene. The CDR3 here is CAIRGQGGEELFF. The CDR3 bases are TGTGCCATCAGAGGACAGGGAGGTGAAGAACTGTTTTTT.

Details on this clonotype: Possible read error: a much larger clone is one base away. The chain couples TRBV6-5 to TRBJ2-7, with D perhaps TRBD1 or TRBD2 (8 bases each). Trimming took off 2 bases at V and 2 bases at J, with 25 bases between the two ends. The CDR3 has 19 amino acids. Germline values: CDR1 MNHEY, CDR2 SVGAGI. Written as DNA, the CDR3 is TGTGCCAGCAGTTACCGGACAGGGAGCCTAGCGGGCAAGGCCTACGAGCAGTACTTC. Protein: CASSYRTGSLAGKAYEQYF.

This clonotype was detected many times. The rearrangement links TRBV6-2 or TRBV6-3 to TRBJ2-5; D remains unclear. The V gene's germline CDR1 is MNHEY and CDR2 SVGEGT. The CDR3 is made up of 11 amino acids. The V and J ends lost 7 bases and 5 bases respectively, with 8 bases between them. This CDR3 reads CASKEGETQYF. The CDR3 bases are TGTGCCAGCAAAGAAGGGGAGACCCAGTACTTC.

On this clonotype: The junction departs from germline at one end; a sequencing error may be responsible. The rearrangement uses TRBV29-1 and TRBJ2-1; no definite D call. CDR3 length: 16 amino acids. Germline lookup yields CDR1 SQVTM and CDR2 ANQGSEA. DNA for the CDR3: TGCAGCGTTGAAGATCCAGATCGGAGCCCCTACAATAAGCAGTTCTTC. Protein: CSVEDPDRSPYNKQFF.

This clonotype is a singleton in its sample. The CDR3 nucleotides read TGTGCCAGCAGTGACTCCGGGACAGGACTAGAGCCCCAGCATTTT. This encodes CASSDSGTGLEPQHF. The rearrangement uses TRBV6-1 and TRBJ1-5, with 8 bases fitting TRBD1. Trimming at V came to 3 bases and at J to 8 bases, leaving 9 bases not matched to a gene. The CDR3 sequence is 15 residues long. CDR1 and CDR2 (germline): MNHNS, SASEGT.

About this clonotype itself: A much larger clone lies a single base off, so this may be a read error. This chain connects TRBV6-1 to TRBJ2-1; D is ambiguous. The CDR3 consists of 16 residues. Germline-derived CDR1 and CDR2 are MNHNS and SASEGT. The CDR3 spells CASSPAGPGSYSEQFF. The CDR3 coding sequence is TGTGCCAGCAGTCCGGCCGGGCCTGGGTCCTACAGTGAGCAGTTCTTC.

Of note for this clonotype: The junction differs from germline at one of its ends, possibly a read error. The genes are TRBV4-1 and TRBJ2-6; D possibly matches TRBD1 or TRBD2 (5 bases each). The germline CDR1 and CDR2 sequences are MGHRA and YSYEKL. The CDR3 has 18 amino acids. For the CDR3, the DNA is TGCGCCAGCAGTCGAGGGATCCCCGAACTGCCTGGGGCCAGCGTCCTGACTTTC. Its translation: CASSRGIPELPGASVLTF.

Of note for this clonotype: One junction end disagrees with the germline gene, perhaps due to a read error. V gene TRBV10-3 combines with J gene TRBJ2-7; 9 nucleotides agree with TRBD1. In germline, CDR1 is ENHRY, CDR2 SYGVKD. The CDR3 contains 15 residues. CDR3 nucleotide sequence: TGTGCCTTCAGTGATGTAGGACAGGGGCAAAACGAGCAGTACTTC. Translating it yields CAFSDVGQGQNEQYF.

V usage is TRBV7-9 and J usage is TRBJ2-7; a weak D match, TRBD1 (6 bases). The V gene lost 7 bases and the J gene lost 1 base, with 14 bases spanning the gap. The V gene's germline CDR1 is SEHNR and CDR2 FQNEAQ (reference sequence). The CDR3 consists of 14 residues. The CDR3 DNA sequence: TGTGCCAGCATTAGACCGGGACATTCCTACGAGCAGTACTTC. Translating gives CASIRPGHSYEQYF.

The chain is built from TRBV6-6 and TRBJ1-2; D is possibly TRBD1 (5 bases). Trimming took off 5 bases at V and 3 bases at J, with 16 bases between the two ends. Germline CDR1 is MNHNY and CDR2 is SVGAGI (reference sequence). This CDR3 spans 15 amino acids. The CDR3 region is CASSGTSRGDYGYTF. Here the CDR3 DNA reads TGTGCCAGCAGTGGGACTTCACGGGGGGACTATGGCTACACCTTC.

This clonotype was detected once. The rearrangement joins TRBV11-2 to TRBJ2-1, with D tentatively TRBD2 (6 bases). CDR3 length equals 16 residues. Trimming stripped 5 bases from V and 8 bases from J, with 22 bases between. The germline CDR1 and CDR2 sequences are SGHAT and FQNNGV. CDR3 sequence (DNA): TGTGCCAGCAGCCTTCGAACCCCAGCGGGTAAAGATGAGCAGTTCTTC. Amino acids: CASSLRTPAGKDEQFF. The variable domain in full, completed from reference TRBV11-2 and TRBJ2-1, reads EAGVAQSPRYKIIEKRQSVAFWCNPISGHATLYWYQQILGQGPKLLIQFQNNGVVDDSQLPKDRFSAERLKGVDSTLKIQPAKLEDSAVYLCASSLRTPAGKDEQFFGPGTRLTVL.

There are many counts of this clonotype. J is TRBJ2-7 and V is TRBV5-6, with 7 bases fitting TRBD2. CDR1 is SGHDT, CDR2 YYEEEE, per germline. Trimming cost V 2 bases and J 5 bases; bases outside gene matches: 7. The CDR3 is 14 residues long. CDR3 loop: CASSLPGRVHEQYF. The DNA of the CDR3 is TGTGCCAGCAGCTTACCTGGGAGGGTCCACGAGCAGTACTTC.

On this clonotype itself: This may come from a read error, since a much larger clone is one base off. The chain combines TRBV4-1 with TRBJ2-3; no clear D. Per germline, CDR1 MGHRA and CDR2 YSYEKL. This CDR3 spans 16 amino acids. CDR3 nucleotide sequence: TGCGCCAGCTGCCAAGGCGCCTCTTTGCGCACAGATACGCAGTATTTT. This gives the protein CASCQGASLRTDTQYF.

J is TRBJ2-7 and V is TRBV11-2; 7 bases match TRBD1. The CDR3 has 17 amino acids. From germline, CDR1 is SGHAT and CDR2 FQNNGV. Trimming took 2 bases from V and 7 from J; bases not matched to a gene: 17. DNA of the CDR3: TGTGCCAGCAGCTTAATTATAGTTCAGGGGGTATGGGGAGAGCAGTACTTC. Amino acid sequence: CASSLIIVQGVWGEQYF.

J is TRBJ2-7 and V is TRBV29-1; D remains ambiguous. Germline values: CDR1 SQVTM, CDR2 ANQGSEA. Trimming took 3 bases from V and 6 from J, leaving 12 bases between them. The CDR3 length is 12 residues. CDR3 loop: CSVESRPCEQYF. The CDR3 DNA follows: TGCAGCGTTGAGAGTCGACCCTGCGAGCAGTACTTC.

This clonotype was recorded at least ten times. V and J are TRBV12-3 or TRBV12-4 and TRBJ1-5; D is perhaps TRBD1 (5 bases). The CDR3 is made up of 15 amino acids. Trimming stripped 2 bases from V and 7 bases from J, with 15 bases between. CDR3 loop: CASSLSTPWGQPQHF. Here the CDR3 DNA reads TGTGCCAGCAGTTTATCTACGCCCTGGGGGCAGCCCCAGCATTTT.